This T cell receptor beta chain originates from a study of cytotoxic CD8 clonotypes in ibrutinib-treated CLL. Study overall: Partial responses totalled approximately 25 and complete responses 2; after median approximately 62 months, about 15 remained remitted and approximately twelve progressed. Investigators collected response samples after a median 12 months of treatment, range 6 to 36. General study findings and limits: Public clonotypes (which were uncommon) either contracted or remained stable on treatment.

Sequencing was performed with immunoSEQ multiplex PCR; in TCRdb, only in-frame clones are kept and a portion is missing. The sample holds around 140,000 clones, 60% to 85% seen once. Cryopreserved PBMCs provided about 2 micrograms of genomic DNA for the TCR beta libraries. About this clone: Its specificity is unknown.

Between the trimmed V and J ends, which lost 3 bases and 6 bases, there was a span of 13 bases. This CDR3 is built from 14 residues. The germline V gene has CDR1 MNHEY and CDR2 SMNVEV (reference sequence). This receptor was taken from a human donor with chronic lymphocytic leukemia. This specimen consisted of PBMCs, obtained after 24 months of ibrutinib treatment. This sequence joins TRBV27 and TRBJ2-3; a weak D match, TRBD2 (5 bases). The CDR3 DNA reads TGTGCCAGCAGTTTCGGCGGGTGGTCTGATACGCAGTATTTT. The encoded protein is CASSFGGWSDTQYF.